The 18 T cell receptor beta chains presented below share a single source sample, sequenced in a study of regulatory T cells in long-lasting Graves disease. Sample time point: newly diagnosed GD, antithyroid drugs for less than 3 months. PBMC-derived RNA was used for the TCR library. iRepertoire HTBI primers and Arm-PCR of CDR3 regions built TCR beta libraries. TCRdb reprocessed the multiplex PCR reads via MiXCR and lists one record per CDR3 protein. The repertoire includes approximately 400,000 distinct CDR3 sequences, about 15% of them detected once, and 16% sits in the top ten. These data are also associated with another study on T cells in Graves' hyperthyroidism and ophthalmopathy.

This specimen consisted of peripheral blood mononuclear cells (PBMCs), obtained at new diagnosis, from a patient treated with antithyroid drugs. All receptors derive from a woman aged 25-40 years with Graves disease.

Notes on this clonotype: A read error may explain this, as a much larger clone is one base away. The chain recombines TRBV20-1 with TRBJ1-6, with 7 bases that match TRBD1. The CDR3 consists of 15 residues. Germline CDR1 is DFQATT and CDR2 is SNEGSKA (reference sequence). The CDR3 here is CNARPTGAGVEALHF. The DNA of the CDR3 is TGCAATGCTAGACCCACAGGGGCCGGGGTCGAGGCCCTCCACTTT.

This clonotype was picked up one time. The chain combines TRBV25-1 with TRBJ2-1, with 8 bases aligning to TRBD1. With V trimmed by 8 bases and J by 4 bases, 13 bases remained unmatched. This CDR3 is built from 16 residues. The germline V gene encodes CDR1 MGHDK and CDR2 SYGVNS. DNA for the CDR3: TGTGCCAGCCGAGGACAGGGTAGAGGTCAGTACAATGAGCAGTTCTTC. Residues: CASRGQGRGQYNEQFF. The entire variable domain, with the rest obtained from reference TRBV25-1 and TRBJ2-1, is as follows: EADIYQTPRYLVIGTGKKITLECSQTMGHDKMYWYQQDPGMELHLIHYSYGVNSTEKGDLSSESTVSRIRTEHFPLTLESARPSHTSQYLCASRGQGRGQYNEQFFGPGTRLTVL.

This clonotype has a count of ten or more. This chain's CDR3 is CASSLGLAGGGEQYF. The CDR3 bases are TGTGCCAGCAGCTTGGGACTAGCGGGAGGGGGCGAGCAGTACTTC. The chain links TRBV13 to TRBJ2-7, with 16 bases matching TRBD2. CDR1 PRHDT and CDR2 FYEKMQ come from the germline V gene (reference sequence). The CDR3 consists of 15 residues. The V gene end was trimmed by 3 bases and the J gene end by 6 bases; junction bases not matched to a gene: 2.

This clonotype showed up many times. The V gene is TRBV6-1, the J gene TRBJ1-5; D may be TRBD1 (5 bases). Germline V gene data show CDR1 as MNHNS and CDR2 as SASEGT. The CDR3 has 15 amino acids. Trimming removed 6 bases from V and 0 bases from J, with 12 bases in between. CDR3 coding DNA: TGTGCCAGCAGCTCCCAGGGTTTTAGCAATCAGCCCCAGCATTTT. It translates to CASSSQGFSNQPQHF.

The J gene is TRBJ1-5, the V gene TRBV6-2 or TRBV6-3; 7 bases align to TRBD1. V was pared by 8 bases and J by 4 bases, with 11 bases of the junction left unmatched. The length of the CDR3 is 15 residues. The germline V gene encodes CDR1 MNHEY and CDR2 SVGEGT. The CDR3 DNA follows: TGTGCCAGCGGGGAGACAGGGCGATCAAATCAGCCCCAGCATTTT. Amino acid sequence: CASGETGRSNQPQHF.

The chain carries TRBV6-2 or TRBV6-3 and TRBJ2-7; 13 nucleotides match TRBD2. CDR3 length: 14 amino acids. Trimming at V came to 8 bases and at J to 3 bases, leaving 4 bases not matched to a gene. From germline, CDR1 is MNHEY and CDR2 SVGEGT. The CDR3 nucleotides are TGTGCCAGCGGTGGACTAGCGGGAGACTACGAGCAGTACTTC. It encodes CASGGLAGDYEQYF.

This clonotype has more than one count but fewer than ten. Germline and junction disagree at one end, which may indicate a read error. This chain links TRBV14 with TRBJ1-1; D gene uncertain. Germline CDR1 and CDR2: SGHDN and FVKESK. This CDR3 is built from 8 residues. The CDR3 sequence: CASSRPHF. The DNA of the CDR3 is TGTGCCAGCAGCCGCCCGCATTTT. Supplemented by reference TRBV14 and TRBJ1-1, the full variable domain reads EAGVTQFPSHSVIEKGQTVTLRCDPISGHDNLYWYRRVMGKEIKFLLHFVKESKQDESGMPNNRFLAERTGGTYSTLKVQPAELEDSGVYFCASSRPHFGQGTRLTVV.

Ten or more counts support this clonotype. The CDR3 region has the DNA TGTGCCACCAGTGATTTGGGGACACAACAAGAGACCCAGTACTTC. Protein: CATSDLGTQQETQYF. The genes are TRBV24-1 and TRBJ2-5, with D possibly matching TRBD1 (6 bases). The V end lost 0 bases, the J end lost 2 bases, and 9 bases lay between the germline ends. Germline lookup yields CDR1 KGHDR and CDR2 SFDVKD. The CDR3 spans 15 residues.

This clonotype showed up many times. The chain links TRBV7-6 to TRBJ2-7; TRBD2 matches 12 bases. The germline V gene encodes CDR1 SGHVS and CDR2 FNYEAQ. Trimming at V came to 1 base and at J to 5 bases, leaving 12 bases not matched to a gene. The CDR3 is 18 amino acids. In DNA, the CDR3 is TGTGCCAGCAGCTTAGGGAAGAGGAGACTAGCGGGAGCCCACGAGCAGTACTTC. Translating gives CASSLGKRRLAGAHEQYF. The full variable domain, rest sourced from reference TRBV7-6 and TRBJ2-7, is GAGVSQSPRYKVTKRGQDVALRCDPISGHVSLYWYRQALGQGPEFLTYFNYEAQQDKSGLPNDRFSAERPEGSISTLTIQRTEQRDSAMYRCASSLGKRRLAGAHEQYFGPGTRLTVT.

In nucleotides, the CDR3 is TGTGCCAGCTCACCACCGGGGATAGTCCTTAGCTACACCTTC. Translation: CASSPPGIVLSYTF. The chain carries TRBV18 and TRBJ1-2, with D unresolved. Looked up from germline, CDR1 is KGHSH and CDR2 is LQKENI. This CDR3 is built from 14 residues. The ends were cut back, 0 bases at V and 9 bases at J, with 14 bases in the middle.

This clonotype was observed at least ten times. The chain joins TRBV20-1 to TRBJ2-7, with D perhaps matching TRBD2 (5 bases). Germline CDR1 DFQATT, CDR2 SNEGSKA (reference sequence). V lost 5 bases and J lost 6, with 17 bases in between. The CDR3 is 13 amino acids. CDR3 region: CSAPPLARGEQYF. The CDR3 DNA is TGCAGTGCTCCCCCGTTGGCCCGGGGCGAGCAGTACTTC.

This clonotype was recorded many times. V and J are TRBV24-1 and TRBJ2-1, with 7 bases aligning to TRBD2. After removal of 5 bases from V and 7 bases from J, the junction contained 13 bases not matched to a gene. From germline, CDR1 is KGHDR and CDR2 SFDVKD. There are 16 residues in the CDR3. CDR3 nucleotide sequence: TGTGCCACCAGTGGCGCGGGAGCCATACTGTCAAATGAGCAGTTCTTC. Residues: CATSGAGAILSNEQFF.

The chain carries TRBV9 and TRBJ2-7; 9 bases map to TRBD1. Germline trimming cut 4 bases from V and 7 bases from J; bases unmatched to any gene: 6. The CDR3 is 13 residues long. CDR1 SGDLS and CDR2 YYNGEE come from the germline V gene. The CDR3 reads CASSRTGAEEQYF. DNA for the CDR3: TGTGCCAGCAGCAGGACAGGGGCAGAAGAGCAGTACTTC.

Notes on this clonotype: One end of the junction does not line up with germline, which may come from a read error. The gene calls are TRBV6-1 and TRBJ1-1; D not certain. The germline gives CDR1 MNHNS, CDR2 SASEGT. This CDR3 has 15 amino acids. Here the CDR3 reads CTSSHIGRGNTEAFF. CDR3 sequence (DNA): TGTACCAGCAGTCACATTGGACGGGGGAACACTGAAGCTTTCTTT.

This clonotype was seen ten or more times. The rearrangement links TRBV11-2 to TRBJ2-5, with 8 bases lining up with TRBD2. V was clipped by 1 base and J by 3 bases; unmatched bases: 1. This CDR3 is 14 amino acids long. From germline, CDR1 is SGHAT and CDR2 FQNNGV. In nucleotides, the CDR3 is TGTGCCAGCAGCTTAGTACTAGCGGAAGAGACCCAGTACTTC. Its translation is CASSLVLAEETQYF.

This clonotype was observed a handful of times. The V and J genes are TRBV20-1 and TRBJ1-1, with a weak D call TRBD1 (5 bases). Germline V gene lookup returns CDR1 DFQATT and CDR2 SNEGSKA (reference sequence). The CDR3 contains 14 residues. V shed 5 bases and J shed 1 base, with 14 bases lying between them. CDR3 in amino acids: CSADGLTGNTEAFF. In nucleotides, the CDR3 is TGCAGTGCTGACGGCCTCACAGGGAACACTGAAGCTTTCTTT.

Note on this clonotype: A much larger clone lies a single base off, so this may be a read error. This rearrangement joins TRBV6-5 to TRBJ1-5, with D possibly being TRBD1 (5 bases). Per the germline V gene, CDR1 is MNHEY and CDR2 is SVGAGI. CDR3 length: 16 residues. Trimming removed 1 base from V and 5 bases from J, with 15 bases in between. DNA of the CDR3: TGTGCCAGCAGTTACTGGGGTACCTCAGGGTATCAGCCCCAGCATTTT. This sequence encodes CASSYWGTSGYQPQHF.

Regarding this clonotype: Since a much larger clone is just one base distant, this may be a read error. The chain employs TRBV2 and TRBJ2-1; D is perhaps TRBD2 (5 bases). The CDR3 contains 15 residues. Germline assignment: CDR1 SNHLY and CDR2 FYNNEI. CDR3 sequence (DNA): TGTGCCAGCAGCGTACAAACCGGACTTTACAATGAGCGGTTCTTC. This gives the protein CASSVQTGLYNERFF.